This TCR beta chain came from a study of beta chain features in type 1 diabetes. The study, taken as a whole, reports: PCR might preferentially amplify shorter templates, equally in patients and controls. Patients' naive, central memory and regulatory TCRB repertoires appeared more alike than those of healthy donors.

This clone occurred a few times. The target antigen is unknown. CDR3 size: 14 residues. Expressed TCRB transcripts were sequenced after all isolated RNA was converted to cDNA. Naive, central memory and regulatory T cell samples yielded about 3.9 million reads on average. Data came from immunoSEQ multiplex PCR; TCRdb stores just in-frame clones and leaves some out. This table holds around 250,000 clones, 25% to 35% found once. The V call is TRBV21-1, the J call TRBJ2-3; the table's TRBD2 call for D was not verified on the DNA. TRBV21-1 counts as a pseudogene. Material: central memory CD4+ T cells from blood. This clonotype was sampled from a man in his thirties or forties in good health. Here the CDR3 reads CASSKGRGTDTQYF. Here the CDR3 DNA reads TGTGCCAGCAGCAAAGGGAGGGGCACAGATACGCAGTATTTT.